This T cell receptor (beta chain) was obtained from a study of T cell repertoires in cytomegalovirus infection. The wider study: Public TCR beta signatures were indicative of both CMV infection and a matching HLA type.

Study observations and caveats: Pooled public TCR beta family frequency picked out CMV carriers with the relevant HLA. HLA-C-restricted, CMV-specific TCR beta clonotypes were dominant ex vivo.

The CDR3 extends over 16 amino acids. The V gene's germline CDR1 is SGHRS and CDR2 YFSETQ. Germline trimming cut 5 bases from V and 0 bases from J; bases unmatched to any gene: 7. This clonotype was counted only a few times. Antigen unknown. TCRdb reprocessed the reads with MiXCR, giving one entry per CDR3 protein. The table shows approximately 500,000 distinct CDR3 sequences, with 16% occurring only once. This receptor was identified in a human donor in good health (CMV status not recorded). Some clones in this sample may be carry-over from other donors' samples. This sequence joins TRBV5-1 and TRBJ2-1; 8 positions match TRBD2. The sample consisted of CD8+ T cells from PBMCs. CDR3 bases: TGCGCCAGCAGGGAACTAGCGGAAAGCTCCTACAATGAGCAGTTCTTC. This sequence encodes CASRELAESSYNEQFF.